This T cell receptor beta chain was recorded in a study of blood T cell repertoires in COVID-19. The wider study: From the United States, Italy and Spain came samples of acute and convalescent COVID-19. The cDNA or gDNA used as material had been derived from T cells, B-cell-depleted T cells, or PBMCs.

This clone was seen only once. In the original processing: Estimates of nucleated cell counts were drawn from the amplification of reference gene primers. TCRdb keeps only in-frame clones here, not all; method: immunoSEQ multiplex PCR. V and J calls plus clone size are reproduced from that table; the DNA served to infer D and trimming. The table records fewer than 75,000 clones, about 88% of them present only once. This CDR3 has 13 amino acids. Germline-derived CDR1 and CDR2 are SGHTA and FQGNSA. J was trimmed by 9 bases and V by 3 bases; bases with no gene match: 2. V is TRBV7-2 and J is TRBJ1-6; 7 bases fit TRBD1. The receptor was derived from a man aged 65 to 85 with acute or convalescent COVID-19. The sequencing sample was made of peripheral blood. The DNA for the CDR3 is TGTGCCAGCAGCTTGACAGGGTTTTCACCCCTCCACTTT. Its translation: CASSLTGFSPLHF.